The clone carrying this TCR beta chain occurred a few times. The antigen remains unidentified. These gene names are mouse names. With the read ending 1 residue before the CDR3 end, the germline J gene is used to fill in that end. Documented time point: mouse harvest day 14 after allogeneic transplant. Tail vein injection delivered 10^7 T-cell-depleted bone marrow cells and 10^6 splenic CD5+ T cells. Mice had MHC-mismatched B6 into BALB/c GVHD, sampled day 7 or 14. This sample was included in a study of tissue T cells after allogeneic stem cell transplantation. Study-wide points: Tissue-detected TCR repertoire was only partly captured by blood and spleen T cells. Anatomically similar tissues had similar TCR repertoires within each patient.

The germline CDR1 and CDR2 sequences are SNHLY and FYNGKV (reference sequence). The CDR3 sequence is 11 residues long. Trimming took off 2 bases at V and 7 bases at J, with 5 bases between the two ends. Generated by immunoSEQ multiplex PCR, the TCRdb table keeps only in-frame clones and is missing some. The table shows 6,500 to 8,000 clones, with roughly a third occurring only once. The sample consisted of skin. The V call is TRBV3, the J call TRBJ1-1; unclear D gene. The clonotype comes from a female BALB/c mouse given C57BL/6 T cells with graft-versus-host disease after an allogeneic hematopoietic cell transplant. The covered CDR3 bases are TGTGCCAGCAGCTTACGGAAAGAAGTCTTC. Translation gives CASSLRKEVF. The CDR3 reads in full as CASSLRKEVFF.